Below are 29 T cell receptor beta chains sequenced from a single sample in a study of cytomegalovirus exposure and HLA in healthy donors. Some clones are missing from TCRdb's copy, which holds only in-frame ones; the method was immunoSEQ multiplex PCR. The sample contains 90,000 to 110,000 clones, 85% to 90% of which appear only once. Source material: PBMCs. These receptors came from a woman aged 18-29 years in good health and CMV-seronegative.

This chain links TRBV6-5 with TRBJ2-1; D might be TRBD1 (5 bases). V was cut by 5 bases and J by 4 bases, with 15 bases left in between. Germline lookup yields CDR1 MNHEY and CDR2 SVGAGI. The CDR3 contains 15 residues. The CDR3: CASSPYRRAYNEQFF. The CDR3 coding sequence is TGTGCCAGCAGTCCATACAGGAGAGCTTACAATGAGCAGTTCTTC.

This chain joins TRBV9 and TRBJ2-3; 7 bases fit TRBD2. V was clipped by 4 bases and J by 6 bases; unmatched bases: 2. The length of the CDR3 is 12 residues. Germline-derived CDR1 and CDR2 are SGDLS and YYNGEE. The CDR3 here is CASSYGRDTQYF. CDR3 nucleotides: TGTGCCAGCAGCTACGGGAGGGATACGCAGTATTTT.

This chain connects TRBV28 to TRBJ1-1; D uncertain. The CDR3 consists of 12 residues. The germline gives CDR1 MDHEN, CDR2 SYDVKM. V lost 1 base and J lost 7, with 7 bases in between. The CDR3, as DNA: TGTGCCAGCAGTTTATTGCGGGGTGAAGCTTTCTTT. This codes for CASSLLRGEAFF. The full variable domain, rest sourced from reference TRBV28 and TRBJ1-1, is DVKVTQSSRYLVKRTGEKVFLECVQDMDHENMFWYRQDPGLGLRLIYFSYDVKMKEKGDIPEGYSVSREKKERFSLILESASTNQTSMYLCASSLLRGEAFFGQGTRLTVV.

V usage is TRBV2 and J usage is TRBJ2-3, with 8 bases lining up with TRBD1. The CDR3 has 14 amino acids. CDR1 and CDR2 (germline): SNHLY, FYNNEI. V gave up 7 bases and J gave up 1 base; unmatched junction bases: 4. The CDR3 nucleotides are TGTGCCAGCATACCGACAGGGGGCACAGATACGCAGTATTTT. Its translation: CASIPTGGTDTQYF. The whole variable domain, remainder taken from reference TRBV2 and TRBJ2-3, is EPEVTQTPSHQVTQMGQEVILRCVPISNHLYFYWYRQILGQKVEFLVSFYNNEISEKSEIFDDQFSVERPDGSNFTLKIRSTKLEDSAMYFCASIPTGGTDTQYFGPGTRLTVL.

The V call is TRBV28, the J call TRBJ2-7, with a possible D match to TRBD2 (6 bases). Per the germline V gene, CDR1 is MDHEN and CDR2 is SYDVKM. V was shortened by 2 bases and J by 4 bases, with 15 bases between the two germline ends. This CDR3 has 15 residues. Here the CDR3 DNA reads TGTGCCAGCAGTTTAATTCCCCCTAGCGATTACGAGCAGTACTTC. As protein: CASSLIPPSDYEQYF.

The DNA for the CDR3 is TGCGCCAGCAGCCAAGCCCCGGTAAATATTCGCTCTGGGGCCAACGTCCTGACTTTC. Amino acid sequence: CASSQAPVNIRSGANVLTF. The chain joins TRBV4-1 to TRBJ2-6; D not resolved. The CDR3 is 19 residues long. Per germline, CDR1 MGHRA and CDR2 YSYEKL. V lost 1 base and J 0 bases, leaving 16 bases between the germline ends.

This clone showed up just a few times. The gene calls are TRBV6-8 and TRBJ1-4; no clear D. V lost 6 bases and J lost 5, with 13 bases in between. This CDR3 region has 14 residues. Germline values: CDR1 MNHGY, CDR2 SAAAGT. CDR3 residues: CASRTLEPNEKLFF. In DNA, the CDR3 is TGTGCCAGCAGAACACTAGAACCCAATGAAAAACTGTTTTTT.

The chain couples TRBV19 to TRBJ2-5, with a tentative D call TRBD2 (6 bases). This CDR3 contains 12 residues. V lost 10 bases to trimming and J lost 7 bases, with 16 bases between them. Germline CDR1 LNHDA, CDR2 SQIVND (reference sequence). CDR3 residues: CATQTGDGTQYF. CDR3 coding DNA: TGTGCCACCCAAACGGGAGACGGGACCCAGTACTTC.

This sequence joins TRBV7-9 and TRBJ2-5; weak D call: TRBD2 (6 bases). CDR1 is SEHNR, CDR2 FQNEAQ, per germline (reference sequence). CDR3 length equals 14 residues. The ends were cut back, 5 bases at V and 2 bases at J, with 12 bases in the middle. The CDR3 is CASSLGGGQETQYF. CDR3 bases: TGTGCCAGCAGCCTAGGTGGAGGGCAAGAGACCCAGTACTTC. The full variable domain, completed using reference TRBV7-9 and TRBJ2-5, is DTGVSQNPRHKITKRGQNVTFRCDPISEHNRLYWYRQTLGQGPEFLTYFQNEAQLEKSRLLSDRFSAERPKGSFSTLEIQRTEQGDSAMYLCASSLGGGQETQYFGPGTRLLVL.

The chain carries TRBV9 and TRBJ1-2; D is possibly TRBD1 (5 bases). Germline V gives CDR1 SGDLS, CDR2 YYNGEE. The CDR3 loop spans 13 amino acids. V was clipped by 2 bases and J by 4 bases, with 9 bases between them. The CDR3 DNA reads TGTGCCAGCAGCGTGTCCGGGGGCTATGGCTACACCTTC. As protein: CASSVSGGYGYTF.

The V gene is TRBV18, the J gene TRBJ1-3; D is undetermined. Trimming took 3 bases from V and 5 from J, leaving 14 bases between them. The CDR3 has 15 amino acids. Looked up from germline, CDR1 is KGHSH and CDR2 is LQKENI. The CDR3 DNA reads TGTGCCAGCTCACCCGGGCCACTCGGGAGAAACACCATATATTTT. Translated: CASSPGPLGRNTIYF.

The chain joins TRBV6-6 to TRBJ1-5; D possibly corresponds to TRBD1 (5 bases). This CDR3 contains 12 residues. The germline CDR1 and CDR2 sequences are MNHNY and SVGAGI (reference sequence). V lost 6 bases and J 3 bases, leaving 6 bases between the germline ends. CDR3: CASRDNNQPQHF. CDR3 sequence (DNA): TGTGCCAGCAGGGACAACAATCAGCCCCAGCATTTT.

V gene TRBV5-1 combines with J gene TRBJ1-2; D is uncertain. V was shortened by 5 bases and J by 0 bases, with 14 bases between the two germline ends. The CDR3 extends over 15 amino acids. Germline V gene data show CDR1 as SGHRS and CDR2 as YFSETQ. The CDR3 sequence is CASSVESPTNYGYTF. CDR3 in DNA: TGCGCCAGCAGTGTGGAGAGCCCCACTAACTATGGCTACACCTTC.

J is TRBJ2-1 and V is TRBV5-4; possibly TRBD2 for D (6 bases). Germline V gene lookup returns CDR1 SGHNT and CDR2 YYREEE (reference sequence). The CDR3 length is 15 residues. V lost 1 base to trimming and J lost 10 bases, with 18 bases between them. The CDR3 protein is CASSLYPGLAGEQFF. The DNA for the CDR3 is TGTGCCAGCAGCTTGTACCCGGGACTGGCGGGAGAGCAGTTCTTC.

The chain couples TRBV27 to TRBJ2-5; 7 nucleotides agree with TRBD1. Looked up from germline, CDR1 is MNHEY and CDR2 is SMNVEV (reference sequence). The length of the CDR3 is 15 residues. Trimming removed 4 bases from V and 4 bases from J; junction bases left unmatched: 9. The chain's CDR3 is CASSWARQGVETQYF. The CDR3 nucleotides read TGTGCCAGCAGTTGGGCCCGACAGGGAGTAGAGACCCAGTACTTC.

This rearrangement joins TRBV7-2 to TRBJ1-1; D may be TRBD1 (5 bases). Germline-derived CDR1 and CDR2 are SGHTA and FQGNSA. Trimming shortened V by 9 bases and J by 4 bases, and 18 bases separated the two germline ends. The CDR3 spans 14 residues. The CDR3: CASKGSGSSTEAFF. Here the CDR3 DNA reads TGTGCCAGTAAGGGCTCAGGGTCCAGCACTGAAGCTTTCTTT.

The CDR3 nucleotides are TGCGCCAGCACCCGGAGGGGACTTCGGATTGGGGTTTACACCTTC. Protein: CASTRRGLRIGVYTF. The V call is TRBV23-1, the J call TRBJ1-2, with D possibly TRBD1 on 5 matching bases. TRBV23-1 falls under the ORF class, with uncertain function. This CDR3 is built from 15 residues. Trimming removed 7 bases at V and 11 bases at J, with 26 bases between.

The V and J genes are TRBV9 and TRBJ1-2, with 9 bases identical to TRBD1. J gave up 8 bases and V 0 bases, and 11 bases lay outside the gene matches. The germline CDR1 and CDR2 sequences are SGDLS and YYNGEE. The CDR3 spans 16 residues. CDR3: CASSVASPGQGGGYTF. Written as DNA, the CDR3 is TGTGCCAGCAGCGTAGCGTCCCCGGGACAGGGTGGAGGCTACACCTTC.

The chain recombines TRBV28 with TRBJ2-7, with 8 bases aligning to TRBD1. J gave up 4 bases and V 4 bases, and 12 bases lay outside the gene matches. This CDR3 has 16 residues. Germline V gene data show CDR1 as MDHEN and CDR2 as SYDVKM. The CDR3 here is CASSYPGQGLSYEQYF. In nucleotides, the CDR3 is TGTGCCAGCAGTTACCCCGGACAGGGATTATCGTACGAGCAGTACTTC.

This clone is a singleton in its sample. The chain combines TRBV6-5 with TRBJ2-7, with D maybe TRBD1 (5 bases). CDR3 length: 15 amino acids. Per germline, CDR1 MNHEY and CDR2 SVGAGI. V was pared by 0 bases and J by 4 bases, with 13 bases between. This CDR3 is CASSYSLGLSYEQYF. The CDR3 bases are TGTGCCAGCAGTTACTCGCTGGGGCTCTCGTACGAGCAGTACTTC.

This clone appeared a few times. The chain uses TRBV4-3 and TRBJ2-7; 7 bases map to TRBD2. V dropped 1 base and J dropped 4; count of bases not matched to a gene: 7. Germline V lookup: CDR1 LGHNA, CDR2 YSLEER. The CDR3 is 15 amino acids. The DNA for the CDR3 is TGCGCCAGCAGCCAAGGGCTAGCGGAAACTTACGAGCAGTACTTC. Its protein is CASSQGLAETYEQYF.

The J gene is TRBJ2-1, the V gene TRBV28; TRBD2 matches 10 bases. The CDR3 contains 16 residues. V gave up 4 bases and J gave up 5 bases; unmatched junction bases: 8. The germline V gene has CDR1 MDHEN and CDR2 SYDVKM. This CDR3 is CASSSFSGRLDNEQFF. The CDR3 DNA sequence: TGTGCCAGCAGTTCCTTTAGCGGGAGGCTTGACAATGAGCAGTTCTTC.

CDR3 coding DNA: TGTGCCAGCCTATATCGAGGGGGCACCGGGGAGCTGTTTTTT. Translated, it gives CASLYRGGTGELFF. The chain combines TRBV6-1 with TRBJ2-2, with TRBD1 as a possible D gene (6 bases). Per the germline V gene, CDR1 is MNHNS and CDR2 is SASEGT. The CDR3 has 14 amino acids. V lost 8 bases and J lost 4, with 14 bases in between.

The chain links TRBV5-5 to TRBJ1-2; TRBD1 might be the D (5 bases). V was cut by 0 bases and J by 0 bases, with 9 bases left in between. The CDR3 extends over 15 amino acids. Looked up from germline, CDR1 is SGHKS and CDR2 is YYEKEE (reference sequence). CDR3: CASSLGTSTNYGYTF. The CDR3 DNA is TGTGCCAGCAGCTTGGGGACATCGACTAACTATGGCTACACCTTC. Full variable domain (outside the CDR3, taken from reference TRBV5-5 and TRBJ1-2): DAGVTQSPTHLIKTRGQQVTLRCSPISGHKSVSWYQQVLGQGPQFIFQYYEKEERGRGNFPDRFSARQFPNYSSELNVNALLLGDSALYLCASSLGTSTNYGYTFGSGTRLTVV.

Here the CDR3 reads CASSAGQQMNTEAFF. The CDR3 DNA is TGTGCCAGCAGTGCGGGACAGCAAATGAACACTGAAGCTTTCTTT. This sequence joins TRBV25-1 and TRBJ1-1; 7 bases are shared with TRBD1. CDR1 MGHDK and CDR2 SYGVNS come from the germline V gene. This CDR3 has 15 amino acids. Germline trimming cut 4 bases from V and 0 bases from J; bases unmatched to any gene: 5.

The rearrangement uses TRBV5-6 and TRBJ1-4; TRBD1 might be the D (5 bases). This CDR3 contains 14 residues. V lost 1 base to trimming and J lost 6 bases, with 10 bases between them. Germline V gene lookup returns CDR1 SGHDT and CDR2 YYEEEE. CDR3 sequence (DNA): TGTGCCAGCAGCTTGTTGGGGGGTGATGAAAAACTGTTTTTT. Encoded protein: CASSLLGGDEKLFF.

The rearrangement joins TRBV28 to TRBJ2-7; weak D call: TRBD2 (6 bases). The length of the CDR3 is 18 residues. V lost 4 bases and J 1 base, leaving 23 bases between the germline ends. Germline values: CDR1 MDHEN, CDR2 SYDVKM. This CDR3 reads CASSSPRTDYTSSYEQYF. The CDR3 DNA is TGTGCCAGCAGTTCGCCACGGACGGACTACACCTCTTCCTACGAGCAGTACTTC.

The chain has TRBV2 and TRBJ2-7; TRBD2 is a possible D gene (5 bases). The germline V gene has CDR1 SNHLY and CDR2 FYNNEI. The CDR3 covers 15 residues. V gave up 3 bases and J gave up 1 base, with 13 bases separating them. CDR3 nucleotides: TGTGCCAGCAGTGAGTCGTGGCTAGCTTCCTACGAGCAGTACTTC. Translation: CASSESWLASYEQYF.

The CDR3 DNA follows: TGTGCCAGCAGTACAACGCAGGGGACTGAAGCTTTCTTT. It specifies CASSTTQGTEAFF. The gene calls are TRBV6-6 and TRBJ1-1; perhaps TRBD1 as D (6 bases). Between the trimmed V and J ends, which lost 5 bases and 5 bases, there was a span of 12 bases. The CDR3 length is 13 residues. Germline V gives CDR1 MNHNY, CDR2 SVGAGI (reference sequence).